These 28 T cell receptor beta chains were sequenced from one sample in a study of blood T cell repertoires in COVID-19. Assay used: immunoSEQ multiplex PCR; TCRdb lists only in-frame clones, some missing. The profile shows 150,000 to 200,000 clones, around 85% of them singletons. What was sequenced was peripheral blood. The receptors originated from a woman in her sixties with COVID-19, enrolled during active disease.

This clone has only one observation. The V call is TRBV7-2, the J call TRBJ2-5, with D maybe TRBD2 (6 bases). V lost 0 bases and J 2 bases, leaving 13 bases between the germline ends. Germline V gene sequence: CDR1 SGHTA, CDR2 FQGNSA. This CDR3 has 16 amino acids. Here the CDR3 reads CASSLAASAGQETQYF. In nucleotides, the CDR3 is TGTGCCAGCAGCTTAGCCGCTAGCGCGGGACAAGAGACCCAGTACTTC.

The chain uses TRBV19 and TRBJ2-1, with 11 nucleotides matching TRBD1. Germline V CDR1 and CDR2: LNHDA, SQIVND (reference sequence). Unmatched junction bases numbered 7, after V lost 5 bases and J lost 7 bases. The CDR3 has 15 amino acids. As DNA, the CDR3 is TGTGCCAGTAGTCCCGGGACAGGGGGTTGGAATGAGCAGTTCTTC. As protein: CASSPGTGGWNEQFF.

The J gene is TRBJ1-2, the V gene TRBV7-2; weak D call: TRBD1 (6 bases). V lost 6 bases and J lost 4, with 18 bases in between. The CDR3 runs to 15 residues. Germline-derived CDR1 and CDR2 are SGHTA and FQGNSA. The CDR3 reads CASSTFQGLSYGYTF. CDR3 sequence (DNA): TGTGCCAGCAGTACCTTCCAGGGGCTCAGCTATGGCTACACCTTC.

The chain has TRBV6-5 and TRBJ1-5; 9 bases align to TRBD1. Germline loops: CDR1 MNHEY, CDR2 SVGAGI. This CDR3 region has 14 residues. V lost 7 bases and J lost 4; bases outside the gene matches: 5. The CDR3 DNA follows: TGTGCCAGCAAGAGGGACAGGGAGAATCAGCCCCAGCATTTT. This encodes CASKRDRENQPQHF.

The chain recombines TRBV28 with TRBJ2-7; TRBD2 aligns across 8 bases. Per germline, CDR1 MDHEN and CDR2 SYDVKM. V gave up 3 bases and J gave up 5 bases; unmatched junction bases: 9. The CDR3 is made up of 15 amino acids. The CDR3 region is CASSLFAGGKDEQYF. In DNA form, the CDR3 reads TGTGCCAGCAGTTTGTTCGCGGGAGGAAAAGACGAGCAGTACTTC.

The CDR3 sequence is CASSVATRVAGISGSYNEQFF. The CDR3, as DNA: TGTGCCAGCAGCGTAGCTACGAGGGTAGCGGGGATCTCCGGCTCCTACAATGAGCAGTTCTTC. The chain has TRBV9 and TRBJ2-1, with TRBD2 matching 8 bases. CDR3 length: 21 residues. The germline CDR1 and CDR2 sequences are SGDLS and YYNGEE. The V and J ends lost 0 bases and 0 bases, in that order; junction bases with no gene match: 17.

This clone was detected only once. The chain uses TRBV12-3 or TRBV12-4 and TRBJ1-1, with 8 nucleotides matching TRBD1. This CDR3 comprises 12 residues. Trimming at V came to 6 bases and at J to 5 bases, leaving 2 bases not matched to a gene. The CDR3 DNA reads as TGTGCCAGCAGGACAGGGGCGACTGAAGCTTTCTTT. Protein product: CASRTGATEAFF.

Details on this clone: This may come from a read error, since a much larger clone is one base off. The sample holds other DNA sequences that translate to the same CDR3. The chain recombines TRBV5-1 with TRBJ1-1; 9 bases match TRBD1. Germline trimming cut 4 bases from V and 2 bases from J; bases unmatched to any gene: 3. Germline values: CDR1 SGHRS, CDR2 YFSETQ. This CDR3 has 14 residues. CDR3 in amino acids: CASSRGQGNTEAFF. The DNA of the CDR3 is TGCGCCAGCAGCCGGGGACAGGGTAACACTGAAGCTTTCTTT.

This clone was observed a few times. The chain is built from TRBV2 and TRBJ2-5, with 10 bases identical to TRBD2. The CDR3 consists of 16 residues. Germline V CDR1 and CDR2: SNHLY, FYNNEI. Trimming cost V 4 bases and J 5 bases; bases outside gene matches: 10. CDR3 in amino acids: CASSGLASGSSETQYF. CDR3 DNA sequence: TGTGCCAGCAGTGGATTAGCTAGCGGGAGTAGCGAGACCCAGTACTTC.

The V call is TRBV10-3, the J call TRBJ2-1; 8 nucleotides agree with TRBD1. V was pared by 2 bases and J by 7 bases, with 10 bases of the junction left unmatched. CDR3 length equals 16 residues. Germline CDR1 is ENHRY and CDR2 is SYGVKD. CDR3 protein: CAISEALQQGANEQFF. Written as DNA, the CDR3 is TGTGCCATCAGTGAGGCGCTACAGCAGGGGGCGAATGAGCAGTTCTTC.

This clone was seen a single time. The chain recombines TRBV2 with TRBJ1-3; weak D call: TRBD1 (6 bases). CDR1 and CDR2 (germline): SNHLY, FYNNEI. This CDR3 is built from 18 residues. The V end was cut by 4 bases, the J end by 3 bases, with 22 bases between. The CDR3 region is CASSALGGGVTLGNTIYF. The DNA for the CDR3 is TGTGCCAGCAGTGCCCTCGGAGGGGGGGTAACTCTTGGAAACACCATATATTTT.

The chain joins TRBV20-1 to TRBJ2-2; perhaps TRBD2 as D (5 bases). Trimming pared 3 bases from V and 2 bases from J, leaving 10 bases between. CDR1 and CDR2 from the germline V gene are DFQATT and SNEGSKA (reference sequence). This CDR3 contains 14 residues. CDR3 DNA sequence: TGCAGTGCTAGTACCGGGGTTAACACCGGGGAGCTGTTTTTT. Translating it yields CSASTGVNTGELFF.

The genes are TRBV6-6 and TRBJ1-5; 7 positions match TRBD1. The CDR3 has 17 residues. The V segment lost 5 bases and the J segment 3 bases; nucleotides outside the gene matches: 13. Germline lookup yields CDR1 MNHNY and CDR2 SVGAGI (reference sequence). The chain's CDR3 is CASSPTQVDRYNQPQHF. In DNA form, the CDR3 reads TGTGCCAGCAGTCCGACTCAAGTGGACAGGTACAATCAGCCCCAGCATTTT.

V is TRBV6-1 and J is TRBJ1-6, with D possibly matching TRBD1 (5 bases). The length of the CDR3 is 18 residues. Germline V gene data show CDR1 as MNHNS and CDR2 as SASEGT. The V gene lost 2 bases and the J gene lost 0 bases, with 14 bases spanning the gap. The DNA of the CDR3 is TGTGCCAGCAGTGAATTAGGGGAATACGGCTCCTATAATTCACCCCTCCACTTT. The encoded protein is CASSELGEYGSYNSPLHF.

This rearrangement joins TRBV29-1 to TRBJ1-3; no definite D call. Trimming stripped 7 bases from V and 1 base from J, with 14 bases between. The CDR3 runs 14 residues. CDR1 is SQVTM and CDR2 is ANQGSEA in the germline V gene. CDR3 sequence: CSGQTGYSGNTIYF. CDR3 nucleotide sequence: TGCAGCGGTCAAACCGGGTATTCTGGAAACACCATATATTTT.

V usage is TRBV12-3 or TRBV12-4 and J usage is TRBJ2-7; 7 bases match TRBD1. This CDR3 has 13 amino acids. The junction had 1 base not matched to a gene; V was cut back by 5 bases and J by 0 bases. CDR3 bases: TGTGCCAGCAGTCGGGACAGCTCCTACGAGCAGTACTTC. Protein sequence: CASSRDSSYEQYF.

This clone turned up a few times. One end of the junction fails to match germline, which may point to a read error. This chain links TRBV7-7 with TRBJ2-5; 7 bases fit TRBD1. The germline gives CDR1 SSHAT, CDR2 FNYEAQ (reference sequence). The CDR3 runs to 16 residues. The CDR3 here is CASSLFGIGTEETQYF. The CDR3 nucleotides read TGTGCTAGCAGCTTATTTGGGATAGGGACAGAAGAGACCCAGTACTTC.

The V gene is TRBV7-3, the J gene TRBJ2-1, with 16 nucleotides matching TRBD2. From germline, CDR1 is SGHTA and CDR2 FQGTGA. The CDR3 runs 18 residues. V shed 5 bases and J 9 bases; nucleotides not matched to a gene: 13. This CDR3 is CASSPQGLAGGPGFEQFF. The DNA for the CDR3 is TGTGCCAGCAGCCCCCAGGGACTAGCGGGAGGGCCCGGGTTTGAGCAGTTCTTC.

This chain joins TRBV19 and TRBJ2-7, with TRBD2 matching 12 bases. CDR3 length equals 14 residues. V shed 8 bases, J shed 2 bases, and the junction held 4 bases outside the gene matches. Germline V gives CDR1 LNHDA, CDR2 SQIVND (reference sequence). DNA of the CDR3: TGTGCCAGTCAACTAGCGGGAGGTACCTACGAGCAGTACTTC. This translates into CASQLAGGTYEQYF. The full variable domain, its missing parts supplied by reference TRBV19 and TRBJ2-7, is DGGITQSPKYLFRKEGQNVTLSCEQNLNHDAMYWYRQDPGQGLRLIYYSQIVNDFQKGDIAEGYSVSREKKESFPLTVTSAQKNPTAFYLCASQLAGGTYEQYFGPGTRLTVT.

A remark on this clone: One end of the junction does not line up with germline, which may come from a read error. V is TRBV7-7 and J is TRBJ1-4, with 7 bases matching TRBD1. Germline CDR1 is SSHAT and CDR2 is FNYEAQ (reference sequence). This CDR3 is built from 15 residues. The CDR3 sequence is CASSPGQFRNEKLFF. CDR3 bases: TGTGCTAGCAGCCCGGGACAGTTTAGGAATGAAAAACTGTTTTTT.

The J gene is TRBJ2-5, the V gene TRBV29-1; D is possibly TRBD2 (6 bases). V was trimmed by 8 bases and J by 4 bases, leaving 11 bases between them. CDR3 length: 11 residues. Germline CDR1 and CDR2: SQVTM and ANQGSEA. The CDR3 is CSHGTLETQYF. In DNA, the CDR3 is TGCAGCCACGGGACTCTAGAGACCCAGTACTTC.

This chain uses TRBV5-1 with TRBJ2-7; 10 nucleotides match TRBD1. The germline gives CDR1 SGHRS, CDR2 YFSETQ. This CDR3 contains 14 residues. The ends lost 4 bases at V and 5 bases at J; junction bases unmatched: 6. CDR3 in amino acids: CASSLRDRGNEQYF. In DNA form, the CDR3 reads TGCGCCAGCAGCCTCCGGGACAGGGGCAACGAGCAGTACTTC. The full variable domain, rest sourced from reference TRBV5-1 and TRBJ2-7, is KAGVTQTPRYLIKTRGQQVTLSCSPISGHRSVSWYQQTPGQGLQFLFEYFSETQRNKGNFPGRFSGRQFSNSRSEMNVSTLELGDSALYLCASSLRDRGNEQYFGPGTRLTVT.

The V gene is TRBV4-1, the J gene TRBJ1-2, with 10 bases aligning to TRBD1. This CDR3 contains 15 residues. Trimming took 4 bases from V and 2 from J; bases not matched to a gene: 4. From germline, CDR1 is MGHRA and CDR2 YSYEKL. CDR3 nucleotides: TGCGCCAGCAGCCTAGGGGGACAGGGGAACTATGGCTACACCTTC. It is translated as CASSLGGQGNYGYTF.

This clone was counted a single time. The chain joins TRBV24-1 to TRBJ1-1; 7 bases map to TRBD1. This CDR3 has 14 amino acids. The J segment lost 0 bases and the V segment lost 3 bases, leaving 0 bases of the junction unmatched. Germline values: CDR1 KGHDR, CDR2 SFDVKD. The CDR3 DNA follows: TGTGCCACCAGTGATACAGGGGTGAACACTGAAGCTTTCTTT. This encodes CATSDTGVNTEAFF.

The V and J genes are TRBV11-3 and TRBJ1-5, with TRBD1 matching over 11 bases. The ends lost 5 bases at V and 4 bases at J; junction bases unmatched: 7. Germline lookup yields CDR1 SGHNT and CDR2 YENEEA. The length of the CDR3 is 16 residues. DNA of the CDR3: TGTGCCAGCAGCCCGGACAGGGGGCTTTGGAATCAGCCCCAGCATTTT. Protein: CASSPDRGLWNQPQHF.

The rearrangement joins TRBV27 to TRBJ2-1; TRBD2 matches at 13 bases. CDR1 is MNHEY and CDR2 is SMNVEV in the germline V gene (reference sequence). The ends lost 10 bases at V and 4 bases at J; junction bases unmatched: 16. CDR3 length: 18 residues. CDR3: CATVNKDRGLAGYNEQFF. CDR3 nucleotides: TGTGCCACCGTCAATAAGGACAGGGGACTAGCGGGATACAATGAGCAGTTCTTC.

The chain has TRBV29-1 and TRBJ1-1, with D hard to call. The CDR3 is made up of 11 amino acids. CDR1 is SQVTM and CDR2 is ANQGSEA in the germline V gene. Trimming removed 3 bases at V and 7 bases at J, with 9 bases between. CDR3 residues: CSVDAILEAFF. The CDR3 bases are TGCAGCGTTGACGCTATCCTTGAAGCTTTCTTT. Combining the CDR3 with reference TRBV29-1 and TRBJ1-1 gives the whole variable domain SAVISQKPSRDICQRGTSLTIQCQVDSQVTMMFWYRQQPGQSLTLIATANQGSEATYESGFVIDKFPISRPNLTFSTLTVSNMSPEDSSIYLCSVDAILEAFFGQGTRLTVV.

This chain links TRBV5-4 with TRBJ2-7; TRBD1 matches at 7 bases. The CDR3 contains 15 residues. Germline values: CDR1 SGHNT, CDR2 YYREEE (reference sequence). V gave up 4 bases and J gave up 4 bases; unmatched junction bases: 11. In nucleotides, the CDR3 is TGTGCCAGCAGCAGGGGACAGAACATTGAGTACGAGCAGTACTTC. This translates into CASSRGQNIEYEQYF.